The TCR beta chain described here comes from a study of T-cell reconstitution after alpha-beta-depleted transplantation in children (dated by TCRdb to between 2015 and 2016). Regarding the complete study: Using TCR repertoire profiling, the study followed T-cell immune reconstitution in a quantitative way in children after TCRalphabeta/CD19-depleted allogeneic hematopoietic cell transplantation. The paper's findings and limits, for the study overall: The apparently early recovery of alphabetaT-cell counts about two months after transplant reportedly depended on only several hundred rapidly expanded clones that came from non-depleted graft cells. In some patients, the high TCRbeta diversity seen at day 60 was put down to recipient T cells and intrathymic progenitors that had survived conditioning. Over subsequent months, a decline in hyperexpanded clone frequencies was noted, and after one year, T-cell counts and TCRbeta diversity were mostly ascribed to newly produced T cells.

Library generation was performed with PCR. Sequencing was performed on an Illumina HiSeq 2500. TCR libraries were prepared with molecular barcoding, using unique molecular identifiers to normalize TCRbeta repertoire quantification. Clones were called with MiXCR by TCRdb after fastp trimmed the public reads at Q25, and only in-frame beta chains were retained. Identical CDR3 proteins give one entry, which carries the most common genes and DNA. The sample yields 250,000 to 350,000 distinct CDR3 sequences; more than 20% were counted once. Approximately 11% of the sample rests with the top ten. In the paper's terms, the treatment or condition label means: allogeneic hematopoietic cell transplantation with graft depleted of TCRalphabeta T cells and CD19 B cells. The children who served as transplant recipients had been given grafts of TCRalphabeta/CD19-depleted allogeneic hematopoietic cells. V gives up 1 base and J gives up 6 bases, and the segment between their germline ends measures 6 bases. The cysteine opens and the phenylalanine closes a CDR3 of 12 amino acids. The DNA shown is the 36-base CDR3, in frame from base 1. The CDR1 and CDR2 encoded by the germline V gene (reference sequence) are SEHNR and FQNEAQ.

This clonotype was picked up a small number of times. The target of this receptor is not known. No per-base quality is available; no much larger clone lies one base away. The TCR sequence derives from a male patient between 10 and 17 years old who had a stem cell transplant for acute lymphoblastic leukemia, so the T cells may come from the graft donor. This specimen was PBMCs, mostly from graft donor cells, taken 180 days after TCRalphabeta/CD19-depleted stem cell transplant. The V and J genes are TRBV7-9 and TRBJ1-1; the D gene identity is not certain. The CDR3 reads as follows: CASSLVQPEAFF. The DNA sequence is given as TGTGCCAGCAGCTTAGTACAGCCTGAAGCTTTCTTT.